Each of the 30 T cell receptor beta chains below was sequenced from the same sample in a study of blood T cell repertoires in COVID-19. Profiling relied on immunoSEQ multiplex PCR, and the TCRdb table lists in-frame clones only, not all of them. Of 25,000 to 30,000 clones listed, 70% to 90% are singletons. The sample comprised peripheral blood. These receptors originate from a woman older than 75 with COVID-19, enrolled during active disease.

V and J are TRBV7-9 and TRBJ1-6; D gene uncertain. Germline assignment: CDR1 SEHNR and CDR2 FQNEAQ (reference sequence). Trimming pared 0 bases from V and 9 bases from J, leaving 9 bases between. The CDR3 is 14 amino acids. This chain's CDR3 is CASSLARGFSPLHF. As DNA, the CDR3 is TGTGCCAGCAGCTTAGCCCGGGGTTTTTCACCCCTCCACTTT. Based on the CDR3 plus reference TRBV7-9 and TRBJ1-6, the full variable domain is DTGVSQNPRHKITKRGQNVTFRCDPISEHNRLYWYRQTLGQGPEFLTYFQNEAQLEKSRLLSDRFSAERPKGSFSTLEIQRTEQGDSAMYLCASSLARGFSPLHFGNGTRLTVT.

The genes are TRBV5-1 and TRBJ2-1; tentative D call: TRBD2 (6 bases). Trimming took 0 bases from V and 8 from J, leaving 15 bases between them. Germline CDR1 and CDR2: SGHRS and YFSETQ. The CDR3 sequence is 15 residues long. CDR3 sequence: CASSLEEGGGYEQFF. The CDR3 coding sequence is TGCGCCAGCAGCTTGGAGGAGGGAGGAGGGTATGAGCAGTTCTTC.

The chain uses TRBV24-1 and TRBJ2-3, with 11 bases lining up with TRBD1. Trimming took 2 bases from V and 4 from J; bases not matched to a gene: 7. CDR3 length equals 17 residues. The germline CDR1 and CDR2 sequences are KGHDR and SFDVKD. CDR3 nucleotides: TGTGCCACCAGTGATTCTGGACAGGGGGCTGGGGCAGATACGCAGTATTTT. Translation gives CATSDSGQGAGADTQYF.

There are a few counts of this clone. The rearrangement uses TRBV3-1 (or the pseudogene TRBV3-2) and TRBJ1-2; 7 bases are shared with TRBD1. V dropped 0 bases and J dropped 6; count of bases not matched to a gene: 10. The germline CDR1 and CDR2 sequences are LGHDT and YNNKEL (reference sequence). CDR3 length equals 16 residues. CDR3 residues: CASSQDLGQVVNGYTF. The CDR3 DNA reads TGTGCCAGCAGCCAAGATCTTGGACAGGTTGTTAATGGCTACACCTTC.

This chain connects TRBV11-2 to TRBJ1-4, with D hard to call. V was cut by 5 bases and J by 8 bases, with 12 bases left in between. The CDR3 is made up of 13 amino acids. Germline CDR1 and CDR2: SGHAT and FQNNGV. As DNA, the CDR3 is TGTGCCAGCAGCCTCTGGGCTGTAGAAAAACTGTTTTTT. It specifies CASSLWAVEKLFF. The entire variable domain, with the rest obtained from reference TRBV11-2 and TRBJ1-4, is as follows: EAGVAQSPRYKIIEKRQSVAFWCNPISGHATLYWYQQILGQGPKLLIQFQNNGVVDDSQLPKDRFSAERLKGVDSTLKIQPAKLEDSAVYLCASSLWAVEKLFFGSGTQLSVL.

The CDR3 reads CASSLGQGPAFF. Here the CDR3 DNA reads TGTGCCAGCAGCTTAGGGCAGGGCCCAGCTTTCTTT. The gene calls are TRBV7-9 and TRBJ1-1; TRBD1 might be the D (5 bases). V was clipped by 1 base and J by 10 bases, with 10 bases between them. CDR3 size: 12 residues. Germline-derived CDR1 and CDR2 are SEHNR and FQNEAQ (reference sequence).

The chain employs TRBV7-8 and TRBJ2-2; 8 nucleotides line up with TRBD2. Germline V gene lookup returns CDR1 SGHVS and CDR2 FQNEAQ. There are 15 residues in the CDR3. V dropped 4 bases and J dropped 1; count of bases not matched to a gene: 2. DNA for the CDR3: TGTGCCAGCAGCTCTCGGGGGGGGAACACCGGGGAGCTGTTTTTT. It translates to CASSSRGGNTGELFF.

This clone was seen only a few times. This rearrangement joins TRBV11-2 to TRBJ1-1; TRBD1 might be the D (6 bases). V was trimmed by 4 bases and J by 4 bases, leaving 10 bases between them. This CDR3 has 13 residues. Germline V gene data show CDR1 as SGHAT and CDR2 as FQNNGV. The chain's CDR3 is CASSSGQITEAFF. CDR3 nucleotide sequence: TGTGCCAGCAGCTCAGGACAGATCACTGAAGCTTTCTTT.

The V and J genes are TRBV5-1 and TRBJ2-3, with D unclear. Trimming shortened V by 0 bases and J by 1 base, and 6 bases separated the two germline ends. Looked up from germline, CDR1 is SGHRS and CDR2 is YFSETQ. The CDR3 length is 14 residues. The CDR3 loop reads CASSLGRGTDTQYF. The CDR3 nucleotides are TGCGCCAGCAGCTTGGGCCGGGGCACAGATACGCAGTATTTT.

The chain couples TRBV19 to TRBJ1-2; 10 nucleotides align to TRBD1. The CDR3 length is 15 residues. CDR1 LNHDA and CDR2 SQIVND come from the germline V gene (reference sequence). V trimming: 6 bases; J trimming: 5 bases; junction bases outside the gene matches: 9. The CDR3 loop is CASSLRQGAWYGYTF. As DNA, the CDR3 is TGTGCCAGTAGCCTCAGACAGGGGGCATGGTATGGCTACACCTTC.

This chain connects TRBV30 to TRBJ2-2, with D maybe TRBD1 (5 bases). This CDR3 is 13 amino acids long. V dropped 0 bases and J dropped 6 bases, with 8 bases sitting between them. Per germline, CDR1 GTSNPN and CDR2 SVGIG (reference sequence). The CDR3 DNA reads TGTGCCTGGAGTGTACAGGCTGCCGGGGAGCTGTTTTTT. This gives the protein CAWSVQAAGELFF.

The V and J genes are TRBV11-2 and TRBJ2-7, with a possible D match to TRBD2 (6 bases). Trimming shortened V by 5 bases and J by 4 bases, and 18 bases separated the two germline ends. Germline V gives CDR1 SGHAT, CDR2 FQNNGV. This CDR3 is built from 15 residues. CDR3 bases: TGTGCCAGCAGCCGCTACTCAGCTAGCGAGTACGAGCAGTACTTC. This gives the protein CASSRYSASEYEQYF.

This chain connects TRBV6-5 to TRBJ2-2; a weak D match, TRBD1 (6 bases). V gave up 0 bases and J gave up 4 bases, with 6 bases separating them. CDR1 is MNHEY, CDR2 SVGAGI, per germline. The CDR3 spans 14 residues. DNA for the CDR3: TGTGCCAGCAGTTACTCAGGGGGCACCGGGGAGCTGTTTTTT. Residues: CASSYSGGTGELFF.

V is TRBV10-3 and J is TRBJ2-2; 7 bases match TRBD1. Trimming took 9 bases from V and 3 from J; bases not matched to a gene: 7. The germline V gene has CDR1 ENHRY and CDR2 SYGVKD. The CDR3 is made up of 14 amino acids. The CDR3 loop reads CAMRRGLDTGELFF. The CDR3 DNA follows: TGTGCCATGCGCAGGGGGTTGGACACCGGGGAGCTGTTTTTT.

V and J are TRBV11-2 and TRBJ2-1; TRBD2 aligns across 8 bases. CDR3 size: 16 residues. V lost 1 base to trimming and J lost 2 bases; unmatched junction nucleotides: 4. In germline, CDR1 is SGHAT, CDR2 FQNNGV. The CDR3 reads CASSLVGGGTYNEQFF. The CDR3 nucleotides read TGTGCCAGCAGCTTAGTTGGCGGGGGGACCTACAATGAGCAGTTCTTC. Based on the CDR3 plus reference TRBV11-2 and TRBJ2-1, the full variable domain is EAGVAQSPRYKIIEKRQSVAFWCNPISGHATLYWYQQILGQGPKLLIQFQNNGVVDDSQLPKDRFSAERLKGVDSTLKIQPAKLEDSAVYLCASSLVGGGTYNEQFFGPGTRLTVL.

The J gene is TRBJ1-2, the V gene TRBV7-3; D is unclear. Germline V gene sequence: CDR1 SGHTA, CDR2 FQGTGA. Trimming pared 2 bases from V and 6 bases from J, leaving 10 bases between. The CDR3 spans 13 residues. CDR3 coding DNA: TGTGCCAGCAGCTTACGTCCCTACGATGGCTACACCTTC. Amino acids: CASSLRPYDGYTF.

V gene TRBV11-3 combines with J gene TRBJ2-2; 7 bases fit TRBD1. Germline V CDR1 and CDR2: SGHNT, YENEEA. The CDR3 is 17 amino acids. V lost 5 bases to trimming and J lost 7 bases; unmatched junction nucleotides: 16. CDR3 in DNA: TGTGCCAGCAGCGGACCAGGAAAGGGACAGACGGGCGGGGAGCTGTTTTTT. It translates to CASSGPGKGQTGGELFF.

This sequence joins TRBV2 and TRBJ2-3; TRBD1 matches at 8 bases. Germline CDR1 and CDR2: SNHLY and FYNNEI. The junction had 8 bases not matched to a gene; V was cut back by 5 bases and J by 1 base. The CDR3 sequence is 16 residues long. The CDR3 DNA is TGTGCCAGCAGTTCAACAGGGGGTGCTCGCACAGATACGCAGTATTTT. It yields the protein CASSSTGGARTDTQYF.

The chain uses TRBV15 and TRBJ1-1; 8 bases align to TRBD1. Germline V gives CDR1 LNHNV, CDR2 YYDKDF (reference sequence). The ends lost 5 bases at V and 0 bases at J; junction bases unmatched: 8. This CDR3 has 16 residues. CDR3 nucleotide sequence: TGTGCCACCAGCCGCTCCAGGACAGGGCTGAACACTGAAGCTTTCTTT. Protein sequence: CATSRSRTGLNTEAFF.

The gene calls are TRBV7-9 and TRBJ1-1; D remains unclear. CDR3 length equals 13 residues. Trimming stripped 8 bases from V and 1 base from J, with 11 bases between. The germline gives CDR1 SEHNR, CDR2 FQNEAQ (reference sequence). CDR3 residues: CASARVGNTEAFF. The DNA for the CDR3 is TGTGCCAGCGCGAGGGTAGGGAACACTGAAGCTTTCTTT. Full variable domain (outside the CDR3, taken from reference TRBV7-9 and TRBJ1-1): DTGVSQNPRHKITKRGQNVTFRCDPISEHNRLYWYRQTLGQGPEFLTYFQNEAQLEKSRLLSDRFSAERPKGSFSTLEIQRTEQGDSAMYLCASARVGNTEAFFGQGTRLTVV.

V and J are TRBV5-1 and TRBJ2-3, with 14 positions matching TRBD2. This CDR3 has 14 amino acids. Germline V gene sequence: CDR1 SGHRS, CDR2 YFSETQ. The V and J ends lost 7 bases and 6 bases, in that order; junction bases with no gene match: 4. The CDR3 DNA sequence: TGCGCCAGCCGCGGGACTAGCGGGGGTGATACGCAGTATTTT. Protein: CASRGTSGGDTQYF.

This rearrangement joins TRBV9 to TRBJ2-3; 8 bases are shared with TRBD2. The CDR3 is 16 amino acids. With V trimmed by 0 bases and J by 3 bases, 6 bases remained unmatched. The germline CDR1 and CDR2 sequences are SGDLS and YYNGEE. The CDR3 bases are TGTGCCAGCAGCGTAGCTACTAGCGGCTTGACAGATACGCAGTATTTT. This gives the protein CASSVATSGLTDTQYF.

This sequence joins TRBV3-1 (or the pseudogene TRBV3-2) and TRBJ2-2, with 8 bases matching TRBD1. The V and J ends lost 7 bases and 1 base, in that order; junction bases with no gene match: 8. Germline CDR1 is LGHDT and CDR2 is YNNKEL (reference sequence). The length of the CDR3 is 16 residues. In DNA, the CDR3 is TGTGCCAGCATGCTTCAGGGGGCGCGGAACACCGGGGAGCTGTTTTTT. Protein: CASMLQGARNTGELFF.

This clone was found once. The chain couples TRBV6-5 to TRBJ1-4; 8 bases line up with TRBD1. The CDR3 consists of 15 residues. Trimming took 4 bases from V and 4 from J; bases not matched to a gene: 5. The germline V gene has CDR1 MNHEY and CDR2 SVGAGI. Here the CDR3 DNA reads TGTGCCAGCAGTTCCCAGGACAGGGTTAATGAAAAACTGTTTTTT. It encodes CASSSQDRVNEKLFF.

The chain carries TRBV2 and TRBJ2-2; 12 nucleotides align to TRBD2. V lost 7 bases to trimming and J lost 6 bases; unmatched junction nucleotides: 6. The germline V gene has CDR1 SNHLY and CDR2 FYNNEI. The CDR3 loop spans 15 amino acids. The CDR3 nucleotides are TGTGCCAGCACTAGCGGGGGGGCCGGGGCCGGGGAGCTGTTTTTT. Its protein is CASTSGGAGAGELFF.

This clone appeared a few times. The chain joins TRBV2 to TRBJ1-5, with no clear D. The CDR3 is 14 amino acids. CDR1 is SNHLY and CDR2 is FYNNEI in the germline V gene. Trimming took off 7 bases at V and 0 bases at J, with 10 bases between the two ends. In DNA, the CDR3 is TGTGCCAGCAAAGGAGCAGTTAGCAATCAGCCCCAGCATTTT. Translating it yields CASKGAVSNQPQHF.

The chain couples TRBV3-1 (or the pseudogene TRBV3-2) to TRBJ2-3; 14 bases map to TRBD2. J was trimmed by 0 bases and V by 3 bases; bases with no gene match: 8. This CDR3 is built from 19 residues. Per the germline V gene, CDR1 is LGHDT and CDR2 is YNNKEL (reference sequence). The CDR3 sequence is CASSQPGLAGVASTDTQYF. The CDR3 DNA reads as TGTGCCAGCAGCCAGCCGGGACTAGCGGGGGTGGCTAGCACAGATACGCAGTATTTT.

This rearrangement joins TRBV5-1 to TRBJ2-1, with 7 bases that match TRBD2. The CDR3 contains 15 residues. CDR1 SGHRS and CDR2 YFSETQ come from the germline V gene. J gave up 3 bases and V 2 bases, and 5 bases lay outside the gene matches. The CDR3 here is CASSLPSSGYNEQFF. The DNA of the CDR3 is TGCGCCAGCAGCTTACCCTCTAGCGGCTACAATGAGCAGTTCTTC.

The chain links TRBV9 to TRBJ1-3, with D maybe TRBD1 (5 bases). Trimming stripped 9 bases from V and 2 bases from J, with 21 bases between. The CDR3 sequence is 16 residues long. Per the germline V gene, CDR1 is SGDLS and CDR2 is YYNGEE. The CDR3: CATSQGDTRTGNTIYF. CDR3 nucleotide sequence: TGTGCCACCTCCCAGGGTGACACAAGGACTGGAAACACCATATATTTT.

The gene calls are TRBV7-7 and TRBJ2-2; possible D gene TRBD2, 6 bases. The CDR3 has 15 amino acids. CDR1 is SSHAT, CDR2 FNYEAQ, per germline (reference sequence). The germline V and J ends were trimmed by 5 bases and 0 bases, with 10 bases remaining between them. Written as DNA, the CDR3 is TGTGCCAGCAGCACGGGGGTTACGAACACCGGGGAGCTGTTTTTT. Its protein product is CASSTGVTNTGELFF. Complete variable domain (other parts from reference TRBV7-7 and TRBJ2-2): GAGVSQSPRYKVTKRGQDVTLRCDPISSHATLYWYQQALGQGPEFLTYFNYEAQPDKSGLPSDRFSAERPEGSISTLTIQRTEQRDSAMYRCASSTGVTNTGELFFGEGSRLTVL.